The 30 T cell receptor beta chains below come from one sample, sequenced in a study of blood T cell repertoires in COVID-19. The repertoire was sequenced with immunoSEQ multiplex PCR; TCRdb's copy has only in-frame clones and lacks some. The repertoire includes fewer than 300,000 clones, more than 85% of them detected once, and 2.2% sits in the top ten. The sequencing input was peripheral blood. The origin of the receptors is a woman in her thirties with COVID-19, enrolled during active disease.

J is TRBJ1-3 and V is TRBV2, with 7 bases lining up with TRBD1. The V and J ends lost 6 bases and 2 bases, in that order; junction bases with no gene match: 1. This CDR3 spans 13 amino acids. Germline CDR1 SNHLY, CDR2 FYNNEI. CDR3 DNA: TGTGCCAGCAGAGGGACAGCTGGAAACACCATATATTTT. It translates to CASRGTAGNTIYF. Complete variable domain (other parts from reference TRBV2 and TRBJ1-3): EPEVTQTPSHQVTQMGQEVILRCVPISNHLYFYWYRQILGQKVEFLVSFYNNEISEKSEIFDDQFSVERPDGSNFTLKIRSTKLEDSAMYFCASRGTAGNTIYFGEGSWLTVV.

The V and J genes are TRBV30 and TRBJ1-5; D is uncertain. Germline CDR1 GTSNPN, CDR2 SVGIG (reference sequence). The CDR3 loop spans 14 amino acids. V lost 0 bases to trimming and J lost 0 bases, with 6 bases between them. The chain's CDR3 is CAWSVLNSNQPQHF. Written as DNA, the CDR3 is TGTGCCTGGAGTGTACTAAATAGCAATCAGCCCCAGCATTTT. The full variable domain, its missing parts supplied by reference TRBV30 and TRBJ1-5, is SQTIHQWPATLVQPVGSPLSLECTVEGTSNPNLYWYRQAAGRGLQLLFYSVGIGQISSEVPQNLSASRPQDRQFILSSKKLLLSDSGFYLCAWSVLNSNQPQHFGDGTRLSIL.

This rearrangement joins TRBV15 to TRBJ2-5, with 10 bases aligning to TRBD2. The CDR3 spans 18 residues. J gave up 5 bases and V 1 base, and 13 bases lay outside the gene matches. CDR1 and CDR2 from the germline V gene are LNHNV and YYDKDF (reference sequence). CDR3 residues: CATSRGGRVAGGGETQYF. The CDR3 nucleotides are TGTGCCACCAGCAGAGGGGGCCGGGTAGCGGGAGGCGGGGAGACCCAGTACTTC.

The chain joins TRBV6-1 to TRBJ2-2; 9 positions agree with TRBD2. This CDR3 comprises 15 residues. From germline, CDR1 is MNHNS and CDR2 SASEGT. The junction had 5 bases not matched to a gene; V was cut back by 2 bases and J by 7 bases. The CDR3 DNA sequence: TGTGCCAGCAGTGAAATAATAGCGGGAGACGGGGAGCTGTTTTTT. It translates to CASSEIIAGDGELFF.

In DNA, the CDR3 is TGCGCCAGCGAACTAGGGGGTAGCGGGACAGATACGCAGTATTTT. Translated: CASELGGSGTDTQYF. The J gene is TRBJ2-3, the V gene TRBV5-1, with D perhaps TRBD2 (7 bases). Trimming took 7 bases from V and 3 from J, leaving 18 bases between them. CDR1 is SGHRS and CDR2 is YFSETQ in the germline V gene. CDR3 length equals 15 residues.

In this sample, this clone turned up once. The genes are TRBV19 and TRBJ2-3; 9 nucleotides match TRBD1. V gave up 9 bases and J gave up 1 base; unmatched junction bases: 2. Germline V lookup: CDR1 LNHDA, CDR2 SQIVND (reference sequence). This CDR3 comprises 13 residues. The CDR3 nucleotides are TGTGCCAGCAGGGACAGGGGCACAGATACGCAGTATTTT. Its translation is CASRDRGTDTQYF.

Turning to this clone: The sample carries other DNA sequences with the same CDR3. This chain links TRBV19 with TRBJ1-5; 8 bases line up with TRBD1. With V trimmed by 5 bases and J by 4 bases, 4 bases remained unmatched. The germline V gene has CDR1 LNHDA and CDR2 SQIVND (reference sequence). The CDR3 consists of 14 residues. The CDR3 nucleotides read TGTGCCAGTAGTCTTGACAGGGGAAATCAGCCCCAGCATTTT. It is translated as CASSLDRGNQPQHF.

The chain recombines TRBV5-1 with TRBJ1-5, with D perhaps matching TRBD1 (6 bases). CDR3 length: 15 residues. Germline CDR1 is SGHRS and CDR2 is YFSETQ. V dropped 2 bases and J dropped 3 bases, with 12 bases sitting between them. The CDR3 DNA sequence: TGCGCCAGCAGCTTAGAGGGGGTTTACAATCAGCCCCAGCATTTT. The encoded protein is CASSLEGVYNQPQHF.

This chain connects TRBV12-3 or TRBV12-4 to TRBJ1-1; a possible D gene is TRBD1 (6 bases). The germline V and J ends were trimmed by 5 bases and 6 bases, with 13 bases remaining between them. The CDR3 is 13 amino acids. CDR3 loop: CASSQGRGSEAFF. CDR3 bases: TGTGCCAGCAGTCAGGGCAGGGGTTCTGAAGCTTTCTTT.

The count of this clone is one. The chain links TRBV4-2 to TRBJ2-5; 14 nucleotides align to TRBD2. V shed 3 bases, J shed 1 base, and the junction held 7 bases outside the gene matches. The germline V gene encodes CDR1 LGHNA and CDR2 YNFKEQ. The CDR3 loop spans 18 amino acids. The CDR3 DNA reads TGTGCCAGCAGCCATTCGGGACTAGCGGGAGCCCCCCAAGAGACCCAGTACTTC. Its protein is CASSHSGLAGAPQETQYF.

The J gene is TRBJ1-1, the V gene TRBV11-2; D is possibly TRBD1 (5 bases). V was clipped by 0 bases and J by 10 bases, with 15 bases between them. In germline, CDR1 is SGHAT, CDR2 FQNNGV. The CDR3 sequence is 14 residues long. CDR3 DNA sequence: TGTGCCAGCAGCTTAGAGGGCTTCGGGGGTAGAGCTTTCTTT. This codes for CASSLEGFGGRAFF.

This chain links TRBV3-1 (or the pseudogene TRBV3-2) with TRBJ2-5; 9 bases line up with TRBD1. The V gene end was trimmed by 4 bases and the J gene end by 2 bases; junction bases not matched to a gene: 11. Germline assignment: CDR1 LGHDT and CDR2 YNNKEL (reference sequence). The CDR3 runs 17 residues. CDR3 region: CASSPGGQGLSQETQYF. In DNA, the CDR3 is TGTGCCAGCAGCCCAGGGGGACAGGGTTTGTCGCAAGAGACCCAGTACTTC.

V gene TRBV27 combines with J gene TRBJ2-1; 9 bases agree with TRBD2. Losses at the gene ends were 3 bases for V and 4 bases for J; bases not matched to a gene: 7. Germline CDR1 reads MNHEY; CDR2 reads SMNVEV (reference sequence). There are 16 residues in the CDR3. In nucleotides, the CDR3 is TGTGCCAGCAGTTTGGTAGCGGGAGCCTTATACAATGAGCAGTTCTTC. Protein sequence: CASSLVAGALYNEQFF.

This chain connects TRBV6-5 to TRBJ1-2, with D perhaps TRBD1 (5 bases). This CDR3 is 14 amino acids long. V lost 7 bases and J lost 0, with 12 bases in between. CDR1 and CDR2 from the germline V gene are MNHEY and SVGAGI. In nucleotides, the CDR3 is TGTGCCAGCAATACAGGAGCTACTAACTATGGCTACACCTTC. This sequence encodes CASNTGATNYGYTF.

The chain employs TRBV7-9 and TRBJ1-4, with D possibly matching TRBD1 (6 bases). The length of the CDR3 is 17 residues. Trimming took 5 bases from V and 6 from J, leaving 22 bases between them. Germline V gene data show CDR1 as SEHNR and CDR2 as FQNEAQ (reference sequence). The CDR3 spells CASSLRGGRKSDEKLFF. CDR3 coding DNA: TGTGCCAGCAGCCTCCGGGGGGGGCGGAAAAGTGATGAAAAACTGTTTTTT. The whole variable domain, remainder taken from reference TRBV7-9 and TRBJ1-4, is DTGVSQNPRHKITKRGQNVTFRCDPISEHNRLYWYRQTLGQGPEFLTYFQNEAQLEKSRLLSDRFSAERPKGSFSTLEIQRTEQGDSAMYLCASSLRGGRKSDEKLFFGSGTQLSVL.

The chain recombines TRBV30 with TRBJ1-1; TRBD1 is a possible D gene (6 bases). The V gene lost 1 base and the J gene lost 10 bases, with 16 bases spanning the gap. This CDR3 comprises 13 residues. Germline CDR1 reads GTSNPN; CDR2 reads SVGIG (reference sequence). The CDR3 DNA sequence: TGTGCCTGGAGTGCAGGGGCGGTTGTCCGAGCTTTCTTT. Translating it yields CAWSAGAVVRAFF.

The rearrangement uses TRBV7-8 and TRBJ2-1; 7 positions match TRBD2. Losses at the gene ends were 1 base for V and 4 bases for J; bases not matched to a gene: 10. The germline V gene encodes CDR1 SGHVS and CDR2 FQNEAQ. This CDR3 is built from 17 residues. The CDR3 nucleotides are TGTGCCAGCAGCTTAGATCCTAGCGGAGTTGGGTACAATGAGCAGTTCTTC. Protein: CASSLDPSGVGYNEQFF.

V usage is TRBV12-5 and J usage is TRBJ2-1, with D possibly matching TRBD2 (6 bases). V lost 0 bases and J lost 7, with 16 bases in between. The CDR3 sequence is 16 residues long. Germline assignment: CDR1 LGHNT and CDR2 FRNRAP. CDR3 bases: TGTGCTAGTGGTTTGGTTTGGGACTTATCTCCGAATGAGCAGTTCTTC. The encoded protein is CASGLVWDLSPNEQFF.

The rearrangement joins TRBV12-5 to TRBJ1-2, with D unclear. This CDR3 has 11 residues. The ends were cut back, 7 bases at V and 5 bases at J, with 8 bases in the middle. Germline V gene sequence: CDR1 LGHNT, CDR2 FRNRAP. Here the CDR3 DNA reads TGTGCTAGTGAAGGAGTTTATGGCTACACCTTC. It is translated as CASEGVYGYTF.

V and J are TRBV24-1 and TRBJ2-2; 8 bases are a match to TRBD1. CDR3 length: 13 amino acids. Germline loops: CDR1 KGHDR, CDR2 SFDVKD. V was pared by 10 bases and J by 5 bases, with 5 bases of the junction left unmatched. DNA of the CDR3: TGTGCCACGACGACAGGGGATACCGGGGAGCTGTTTTTT. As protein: CATTTGDTGELFF.

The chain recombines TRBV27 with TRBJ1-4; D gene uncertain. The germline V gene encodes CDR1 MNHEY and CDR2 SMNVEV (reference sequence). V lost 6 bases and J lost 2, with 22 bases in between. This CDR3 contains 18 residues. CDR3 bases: TGTGCCAGCAGCCCGCCGCGGGTGTGGGCGCGGACTAATGAAAAACTGTTTTTT. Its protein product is CASSPPRVWARTNEKLFF. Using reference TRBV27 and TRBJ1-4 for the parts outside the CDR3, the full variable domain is EAQVTQNPRYLITVTGKKLTVTCSQNMNHEYMSWYRQDPGLGLRQIYYSMNVEVTDKGDVPEGYKVSRKEKRNFPLILESPSPNQTSLYFCASSPPRVWARTNEKLFFGSGTQLSVL.

In nucleotides, the CDR3 is TGCAGCGTTGGGGGAGGGTACCAAGAGACCCAGTACTTC. Translated: CSVGGGYQETQYF. V and J are TRBV29-1 and TRBJ2-5; 7 positions match TRBD2. The germline V gene has CDR1 SQVTM and CDR2 ANQGSEA. After removal of 4 bases from V and 0 bases from J, the junction contained 2 bases not matched to a gene. CDR3 length: 13 amino acids.

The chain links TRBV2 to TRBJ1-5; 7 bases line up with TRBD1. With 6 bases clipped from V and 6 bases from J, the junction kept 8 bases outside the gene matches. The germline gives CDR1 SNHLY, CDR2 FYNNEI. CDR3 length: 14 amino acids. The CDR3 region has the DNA TGTGCCAGCAGCCCCGACAGGGAAATTCAGCCCCAGCATTTT. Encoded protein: CASSPDREIQPQHF.

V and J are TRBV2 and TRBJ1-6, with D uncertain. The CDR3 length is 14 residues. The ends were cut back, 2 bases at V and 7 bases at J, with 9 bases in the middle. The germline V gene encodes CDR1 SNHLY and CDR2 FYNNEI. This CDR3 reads CASSERQINSPLHF. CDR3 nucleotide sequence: TGTGCCAGCAGTGAACGTCAGATAAATTCACCCCTCCACTTT.

The CDR3 DNA reads TGTGCCAGCAGCTTACAGGGGCTATTTGGTGAAAAACTGTTTTTT. Protein sequence: CASSLQGLFGEKLFF. The V and J genes are TRBV11-2 and TRBJ1-4; D might be TRBD1 (6 bases). This CDR3 region has 15 residues. V dropped 2 bases and J dropped 7 bases, with 14 bases sitting between them. Germline CDR1 is SGHAT and CDR2 is FQNNGV.

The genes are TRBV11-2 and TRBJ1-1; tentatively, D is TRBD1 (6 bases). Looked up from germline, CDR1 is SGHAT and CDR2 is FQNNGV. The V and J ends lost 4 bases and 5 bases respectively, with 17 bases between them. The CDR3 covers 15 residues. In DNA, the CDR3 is TGTGCCAGCAGCTCCCCGGCGACAGGTTGGACTGAAGCTTTCTTT. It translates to CASSSPATGWTEAFF.

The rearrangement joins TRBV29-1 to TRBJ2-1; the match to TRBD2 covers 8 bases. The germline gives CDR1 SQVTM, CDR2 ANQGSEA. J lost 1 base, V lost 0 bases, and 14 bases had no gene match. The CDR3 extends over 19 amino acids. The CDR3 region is CSVEDHPIVREGSYNEQFF. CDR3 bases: TGCAGCGTTGAAGATCACCCGATCGTACGGGAGGGTTCCTACAATGAGCAGTTCTTC.

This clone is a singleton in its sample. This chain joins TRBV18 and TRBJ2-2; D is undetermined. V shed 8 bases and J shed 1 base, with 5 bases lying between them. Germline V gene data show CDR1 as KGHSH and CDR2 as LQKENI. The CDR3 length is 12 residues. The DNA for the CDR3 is TGTGCCAGCCGTTGGAACACCGGGGAGCTGTTTTTT. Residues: CASRWNTGELFF.

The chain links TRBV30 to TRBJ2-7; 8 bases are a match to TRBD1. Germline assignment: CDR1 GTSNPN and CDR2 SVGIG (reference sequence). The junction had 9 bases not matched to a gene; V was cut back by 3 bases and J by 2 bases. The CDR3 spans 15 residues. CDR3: CAWRPRDRLAYEQYF. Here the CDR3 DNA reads TGTGCCTGGAGACCCAGGGACAGGTTGGCCTACGAGCAGTACTTC.

CDR3 residues: CASSLGPFSGANVLTF. The CDR3 DNA reads as TGCGCCAGCAGCTTGGGGCCGTTTTCTGGGGCCAACGTCCTGACTTTC. J is TRBJ2-6 and V is TRBV5-1, with D unresolved. The CDR3 extends over 16 amino acids. Trimming stripped 0 bases from V and 1 base from J, with 8 bases between. Germline V gene sequence: CDR1 SGHRS, CDR2 YFSETQ.